These 26 T cell receptor beta chains originate from one sample sequenced in a study of blood T cell repertoires in COVID-19. Sequencing was performed with immunoSEQ multiplex PCR; in TCRdb, only in-frame clones are kept and a portion is missing. The sample has over 55,000 clones, 82% seen once. Sequenced: peripheral blood. All receptors derive from a woman aged 60-70 years with acute or convalescent COVID-19.

This clone was seen a single time. V gene TRBV3-1 (or the pseudogene TRBV3-2) combines with J gene TRBJ1-3; D is unclear. The CDR3 spans 14 residues. Deletions cut 3 bases from V and 0 bases from J, with 6 bases between. In germline, CDR1 is LGHDT, CDR2 YNNKEL (reference sequence). The DNA for the CDR3 is TGTGCCAGCAGCCACGGGGACTCTGGAAACACCATATATTTT. This encodes CASSHGDSGNTIYF.

In this sample, this clone turned up once. The rearrangement uses TRBV7-9 and TRBJ2-1, with 7 nucleotides matching TRBD1. This CDR3 is built from 15 residues. Germline CDR1 SEHNR, CDR2 FQNEAQ (reference sequence). V gave up 5 bases and J gave up 5 bases; unmatched junction bases: 9. The chain's CDR3 is CASSRGQVVHNEQFF. Written as DNA, the CDR3 is TGTGCCAGCAGCCGAGGACAGGTTGTCCACAATGAGCAGTTCTTC.

Only a few counts were recorded for this clone. The chain carries TRBV5-1 and TRBJ1-2; 9 bases fit TRBD1. V gave up 2 bases and J gave up 6 bases; unmatched junction bases: 5. The germline V gene encodes CDR1 SGHRS and CDR2 YFSETQ. The CDR3 covers 14 residues. Here the CDR3 DNA reads TGCGCCAGCAGCTTACAGGGGGCTTCGGATGGCTACACCTTC. This translates into CASSLQGASDGYTF.

V is TRBV5-8 and J is TRBJ2-5; 8 bases match TRBD2. The CDR3 sequence is 16 residues long. The germline gives CDR1 SGHTS, CDR2 YDEGEE. Trimming removed 3 bases from V and 5 bases from J; junction bases left unmatched: 12. The CDR3 region is CASSSRTGRATETQYF. CDR3 nucleotide sequence: TGTGCCAGCAGCTCCCGGACCGGGAGGGCTACGGAGACCCAGTACTTC. The whole variable domain, filled in from reference TRBV5-8 and TRBJ2-5, reads EAGVTQSPTHLIKTRGQQATLRCSPISGHTSVYWYQQALGLGLQFLLWYDEGEERNRGNFPPRFSGRQFPNYSSELNVNALELEDSALYLCASSSRTGRATETQYFGPGTRLLVL.

The chain is built from TRBV6-5 and TRBJ1-6, with 7 bases that match TRBD1. J gave up 8 bases and V 6 bases, and 7 bases lay outside the gene matches. The CDR3 runs to 14 residues. Per germline, CDR1 MNHEY and CDR2 SVGAGI. The CDR3 is CASSQGGGYSPLHF. In nucleotides, the CDR3 is TGTGCCAGCAGCCAAGGGGGCGGCTATTCACCCCTCCACTTT.

This chain connects TRBV3-1 (or the pseudogene TRBV3-2) to TRBJ1-3; D remains unclear. This CDR3 is 16 amino acids long. Trimming stripped 2 bases from V and 4 bases from J, with 15 bases between. Looked up from germline, CDR1 is LGHDT and CDR2 is YNNKEL (reference sequence). CDR3 protein: CASSQLWRARGNTIYF. Here the CDR3 DNA reads TGTGCCAGCAGCCAACTATGGAGGGCGCGAGGAAACACCATATATTTT.

The rearrangement uses TRBV5-1 and TRBJ2-1; a possible D gene is TRBD1 (6 bases). CDR1 is SGHRS, CDR2 YFSETQ, per germline. Trimming shortened V by 0 bases and J by 7 bases, and 8 bases separated the two germline ends. The CDR3 spans 13 residues. The CDR3 here is CASSLDRVNEQFF. The CDR3, as DNA: TGCGCCAGCAGCTTGGACAGGGTAAATGAGCAGTTCTTC.

This chain connects TRBV10-3 to TRBJ2-5, with 12 bases identical to TRBD2. Germline CDR1 ENHRY, CDR2 SYGVKD. The CDR3 contains 16 residues. The ends lost 4 bases at V and 0 bases at J; junction bases unmatched: 3. The CDR3 DNA reads as TGTGCCATCAGTGGGACTAGCGGGGCAAACCAAGAGACCCAGTACTTC. This codes for CAISGTSGANQETQYF.

This clone was seen more than once but under ten times. The chain uses TRBV28 and TRBJ2-7; 9 nucleotides line up with TRBD1. The ends lost 6 bases at V and 0 bases at J; junction bases unmatched: 6. CDR1 is MDHEN and CDR2 is SYDVKM in the germline V gene. The CDR3 runs 15 residues. The CDR3 sequence is CASRGTGLLSYEQYF. The CDR3 DNA reads as TGTGCCAGCAGGGGGACAGGGTTACTCTCCTACGAGCAGTACTTC.

This chain links TRBV27 with TRBJ2-1; D may be TRBD2 (5 bases). CDR3 length: 12 residues. The V gene lost 2 bases and the J gene lost 9 bases, with 8 bases spanning the gap. Germline CDR1 reads MNHEY; CDR2 reads SMNVEV (reference sequence). CDR3 in amino acids: CASSLRGREQFF. DNA of the CDR3: TGTGCCAGCAGTTTAAGAGGGCGTGAGCAGTTCTTC.

The rearrangement uses TRBV4-3 and TRBJ1-2; no reliable D call. The CDR3 runs to 13 residues. Germline assignment: CDR1 LGHNA and CDR2 YSLEER. V was clipped by 0 bases and J by 8 bases, with 10 bases between them. The CDR3 DNA sequence: TGCGCCAGCAGCCAAGAGATCCAGAGGGGCTACACCTTC. Encoded protein: CASSQEIQRGYTF.

This clone was counted a single time. The chain has TRBV11-2 and TRBJ2-1; 7 bases align to TRBD2. Germline-derived CDR1 and CDR2 are SGHAT and FQNNGV. CDR3 length: 16 amino acids. Germline trimming cut 5 bases from V and 10 bases from J; bases unmatched to any gene: 17. CDR3 loop: CASSPGLGPGLLEQFF. The CDR3 DNA is TGTGCCAGCAGCCCAGGACTAGGCCCGGGCTTGCTGGAGCAGTTCTTC.

This chain joins TRBV13 and TRBJ1-1; a weak D match, TRBD1 (6 bases). Germline V gives CDR1 PRHDT, CDR2 FYEKMQ (reference sequence). The V gene lost 4 bases and the J gene lost 5 bases, with 14 bases spanning the gap. This CDR3 comprises 14 residues. The CDR3: CASSWGPGETEAFF. CDR3 DNA: TGTGCCAGCAGCTGGGGACCAGGGGAGACTGAAGCTTTCTTT.

CDR3 DNA: TGTGCCAGCTCACCAGAGGGGGCTTTCTTTACCTACGAGCAGTACTTC. It translates to CASSPEGAFFTYEQYF. The gene calls are TRBV18 and TRBJ2-7, with TRBD1 identical over 7 bases. This CDR3 contains 16 residues. Germline trimming cut 2 bases from V and 2 bases from J; bases unmatched to any gene: 9. Germline values: CDR1 KGHSH, CDR2 LQKENI. Complete variable domain (other parts from reference TRBV18 and TRBJ2-7): NAGVMQNPRHLVRRRGQEARLRCSPMKGHSHVYWYRQLPEEGLKFMVYLQKENIIDESGMPKERFSAEFPKEGPSILRIQQVVRGDSAAYFCASSPEGAFFTYEQYFGPGTRLTVT.

The chain has TRBV5-8 and TRBJ1-1; tentatively, D is TRBD1 (5 bases). Germline CDR1 reads SGHTS; CDR2 reads YDEGEE. V was cut by 0 bases and J by 8 bases, with 14 bases left in between. This CDR3 has 14 residues. Here the CDR3 DNA reads TGTGCCAGCAGCTTGGCAGGAGGGGCGCGGGAAGCTTTCTTT. It codes for CASSLAGGAREAFF.

V is TRBV2 and J is TRBJ2-7; possible D gene TRBD2, 5 bases. Looked up from germline, CDR1 is SNHLY and CDR2 is FYNNEI. The CDR3 totals 15 residues. The germline V and J ends were trimmed by 0 bases and 4 bases, with 13 bases remaining between them. The CDR3 loop is CASSEAEVTLYEQYF. CDR3 in DNA: TGTGCCAGCAGTGAAGCGGAGGTGACCCTTTACGAGCAGTACTTC.

The CDR3 DNA is TGCGCCAGCAGCCAAGATTCGGCAGGTAGCAATCAGCCCCAGCATTTT. It yields the protein CASSQDSAGSNQPQHF. The V call is TRBV4-1, the J call TRBJ1-5; no reliable D call. CDR3 length equals 16 residues. Germline V gives CDR1 MGHRA, CDR2 YSYEKL. V was pared by 0 bases and J by 0 bases, with 9 bases between.

The CDR3 reads CSAAGGGRNPYEQYF. The CDR3, as DNA: TGCAGCGCTGCCGGGGGAGGCAGGAATCCCTACGAGCAGTACTTC. The chain joins TRBV29-1 to TRBJ2-7, with a weak D call TRBD2 (6 bases). This CDR3 is 15 amino acids long. V lost 7 bases and J 2 bases, leaving 21 bases between the germline ends. CDR1 SQVTM and CDR2 ANQGSEA come from the germline V gene.

The chain has TRBV6-2 or TRBV6-3 and TRBJ2-1, with D uncertain. Trimming stripped 5 bases from V and 2 bases from J, with 16 bases between. Germline loops: CDR1 MNHEY, CDR2 SVGEGT. The CDR3 consists of 16 residues. This CDR3 reads CASSSYLSVAYNEQFF. The CDR3 nucleotides are TGTGCCAGCAGTAGTTACCTCTCGGTGGCCTACAATGAGCAGTTCTTC.

The chain is built from TRBV7-8 and TRBJ1-1, with D perhaps TRBD1 (5 bases). V lost 5 bases and J lost 1, with 17 bases in between. Germline CDR1 is SGHVS and CDR2 is FQNEAQ. CDR3 length equals 16 residues. The CDR3 here is CASSVGLGSANTEAFF. The CDR3 nucleotides are TGTGCCAGCAGCGTGGGGCTTGGCAGCGCGAACACTGAAGCTTTCTTT. Complete variable domain (other parts from reference TRBV7-8 and TRBJ1-1): GAGVSQSPRYKVAKRGQDVALRCDPISGHVSLFWYQQALGQGPEFLTYFQNEAQLDKSGLPSDRFFAERPEGSVSTLKIQRTQQEDSAVYLCASSVGLGSANTEAFFGQGTRLTVV.

CDR3 amino acids: CASSGTGPYEQYF. In nucleotides, the CDR3 is TGTGCCAGCAGTGGGACAGGGCCTTACGAGCAGTACTTC. The chain is built from TRBV6-2 or TRBV6-3 and TRBJ2-7; 9 nucleotides line up with TRBD1. This CDR3 is 13 amino acids long. Trimming cost V 5 bases and J 4 bases; bases outside gene matches: 3. Per germline, CDR1 MNHEY and CDR2 SVGEGT.

There are a few counts of this clone. The chain combines TRBV20-1 with TRBJ1-2; D gene uncertain. The germline V gene encodes CDR1 DFQATT and CDR2 SNEGSKA (reference sequence). CDR3 size: 11 residues. CDR3 sequence (DNA): TGCAGCGCAACGGAGATCTATGGCTACACCTTC. Its translation: CSATEIYGYTF.

The V gene is TRBV7-2, the J gene TRBJ2-1; 10 nucleotides align to TRBD2. The germline V gene encodes CDR1 SGHTA and CDR2 FQGNSA. CDR3 length: 17 amino acids. Unmatched junction bases numbered 7, after V lost 0 bases and J lost 5 bases. Here the CDR3 reads CASSLAPSGGSHNEQFF. As DNA, the CDR3 is TGTGCCAGCAGCTTAGCCCCTAGCGGGGGCTCTCACAATGAGCAGTTCTTC.

V is TRBV5-1 and J is TRBJ2-3; D may be TRBD1 (6 bases). CDR1 is SGHRS and CDR2 is YFSETQ in the germline V gene. Between the trimmed V and J ends, which lost 4 bases and 4 bases, there was a span of 13 bases. The CDR3 contains 14 residues. CDR3: CASSLLTGSDTQYF. CDR3 DNA sequence: TGCGCCAGCAGCCTGTTGACAGGATCAGATACGCAGTATTTT.

The chain employs TRBV19 and TRBJ2-7, with TRBD2 as a possible D gene (5 bases). Trimming left V 3 bases short and J 2 bases short, with 14 bases between. Germline CDR1 is LNHDA and CDR2 is SQIVND (reference sequence). This CDR3 has 15 amino acids. CDR3 in amino acids: CASSISSRGTYEQYF. CDR3 bases: TGTGCCAGTAGTATCAGCAGTCGAGGGACCTACGAGCAGTACTTC.

The chain links TRBV10-2 to TRBJ2-1; D gene ambiguous. The germline V gene encodes CDR1 WSHSY and CDR2 SAAADI. V was clipped by 6 bases and J by 4 bases, with 7 bases between them. The CDR3 has 12 residues. DNA of the CDR3: TGCGCCAGCAGGGCTCTTTACAATGAGCAGTTCTTC. Translated: CASRALYNEQFF.